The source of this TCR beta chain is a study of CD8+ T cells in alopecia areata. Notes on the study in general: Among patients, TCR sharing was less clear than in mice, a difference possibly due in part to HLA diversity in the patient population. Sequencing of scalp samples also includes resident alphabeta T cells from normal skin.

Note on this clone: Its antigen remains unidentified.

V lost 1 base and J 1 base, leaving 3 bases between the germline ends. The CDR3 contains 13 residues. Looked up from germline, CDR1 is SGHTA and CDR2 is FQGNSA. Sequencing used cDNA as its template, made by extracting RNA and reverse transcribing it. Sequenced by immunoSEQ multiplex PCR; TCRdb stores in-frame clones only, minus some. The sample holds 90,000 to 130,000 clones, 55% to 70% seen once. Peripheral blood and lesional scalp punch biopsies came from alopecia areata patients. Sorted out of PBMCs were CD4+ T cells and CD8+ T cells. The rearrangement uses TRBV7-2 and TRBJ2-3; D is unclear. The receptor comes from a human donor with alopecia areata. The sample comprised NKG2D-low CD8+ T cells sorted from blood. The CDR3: CASSLGRTDTQYF. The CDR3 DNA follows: TGTGCCAGCAGCTTAGGCCGCACAGATACGCAGTATTTT. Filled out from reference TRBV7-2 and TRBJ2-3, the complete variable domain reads GAGVSQSPSNKVTEKGKDVELRCDPISGHTALYWYRQSLGQGLEFLIYFQGNSAPDKSGLPSDRFSAERTGGSVSTLTIQRTQQEDSAVYLCASSLGRTDTQYFGPGTRLTVL.